This TCR beta chain emerged from a study of blood T cell repertoires in COVID-19. Method: immunoSEQ multiplex PCR; TCRdb's copy keeps in-frame clones and lacks some. The sample yields under 250,000 clones, approximately 85% seen once. CDR3 length equals 16 residues. Germline values: CDR1 MNHEY, CDR2 SVGAGI. With 0 bases removed from V and 1 base from J, the gap between germline ends came to 13 bases. The chain joins TRBV6-5 to TRBJ2-7; D not resolved. The receptor was isolated from a woman between 45 and 65 years old with acute COVID-19. Sequenced input: PBMCs or T cells enriched from blood (not recorded which). The CDR3 DNA sequence: TGTGCCAGCAGTTACTCGAGAGGTCCCTTGTCCTACGAGCAGTACTTC. This encodes CASSYSRGPLSYEQYF.